Listed below are T cell receptor beta chains from one sample, sequenced in a study of low-dose radiotherapy and immunotherapy resistance in tumors. TCRdb ran MiXCR on the reads and lists one entry per CDR3 protein. The data contain tens of thousands of distinct CDR3 sequences, 15% to 20% of them singletons. Source: PBMCs, taken after low-dose radiotherapy plus immunotherapy. Source of these receptors: a male donor with prostate cancer. The CDR3 runs from the conserved cysteine through the conserved F or W. Each record gives: CDR3 protein, D gene, V gene, J gene. D genes are given only for firm matches.

CASSLGTADNSPLHF	NA	TRBV28	TRBJ1-6
CASSTRTGAYNSPLHF	TRBD1	TRBV19	TRBJ1-6
CASSVGAGEAFF	NA	TRBV9	TRBJ1-1
CASSTQIFLNTEAFF	NA	TRBV12-3/TRBV12-4	TRBJ1-1
CAISEEGLAGNEQFF	TRBD2	TRBV10-3	TRBJ2-1
CASSLADRLAGPGEQFF	TRBD2	TRBV5-4	TRBJ2-1
CASSYILAGADTQYF	TRBD2	TRBV6-5	TRBJ2-3
CASSPGLDVVKLFF	NA	TRBV28	TRBJ1-4
CSARDLVEGNEQFF	NA	TRBV20-1	TRBJ2-1
CASRAPSGNEQFF	TRBD2	TRBV19	TRBJ2-1
CASSIIDSGQQPQHF	NA	TRBV19	TRBJ1-5
CSARGTGGSSPLHF	TRBD1	TRBV20-1	TRBJ1-6
CASSPPGTSVDEQYF	TRBD2	TRBV5-1	TRBJ2-7
CASSLRILESGANVLTF	NA	TRBV27	TRBJ2-6
CASSQWSAGLAGPTKNIQFF	TRBD2	TRBV23-1	TRBJ2-1
CASNGALGFEQYF	NA	TRBV2	TRBJ2-7
CASSQDSGVYNEQFF	NA	TRBV4-1	TRBJ2-1
CASSLVGGSGFYNEQFF	NA	TRBV7-6	TRBJ2-1
CASSLRRASSYEQYF	NA	TRBV13	TRBJ2-7
CASRQGSSYEQYF	NA	TRBV5-1	TRBJ2-7
CASSDLSDRGPQPQHF	TRBD1	TRBV6-2/TRBV6-3	TRBJ1-5
CASSRDILDTGELFF	NA	TRBV11-2	TRBJ2-2
CASRPGTGIYEQYF	TRBD1	TRBV2	TRBJ2-7
CSVGQGARREAFF	TRBD1	TRBV29-1	TRBJ1-1
CASSQLFYRDFSYNEQFF	NA	TRBV4-1	TRBJ2-1
CASTVASRTPKYNEQFF	NA	TRBV6-2/TRBV6-3	TRBJ2-1
CASSLDRTTDTQYF	NA	TRBV7-2	TRBJ2-3
CASSLDRYGYTF	NA	TRBV12-3/TRBV12-4	TRBJ1-2
CASSAGLAGGHNEQFF	TRBD2	TRBV19	TRBJ2-1
CSASISSARYEQYF	NA	TRBV20-1	TRBJ2-7
CASSLAEDRLGNTQYF	TRBD1	TRBV18	TRBJ2-3
CASSLLGGAKDTQYF	NA	TRBV7-6	TRBJ2-3
CASSMEGYTEAFF	NA	TRBV13	TRBJ1-1
CSASSEQGNTEAFF	NA	TRBV20-1	TRBJ1-1
CAINSGTSENNEQFF	TRBD2	TRBV12-3/TRBV12-4	TRBJ2-1
CASSVSFPGYEQYF	NA	TRBV5-1	TRBJ2-7